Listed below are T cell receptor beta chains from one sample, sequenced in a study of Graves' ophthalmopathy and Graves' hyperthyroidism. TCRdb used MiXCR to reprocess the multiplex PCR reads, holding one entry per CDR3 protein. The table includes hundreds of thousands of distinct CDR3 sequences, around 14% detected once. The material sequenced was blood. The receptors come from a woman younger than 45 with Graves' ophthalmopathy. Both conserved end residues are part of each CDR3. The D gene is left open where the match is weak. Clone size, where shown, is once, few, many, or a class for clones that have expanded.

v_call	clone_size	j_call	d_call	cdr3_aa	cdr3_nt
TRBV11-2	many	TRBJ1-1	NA	CASSRSSWVLHTEAFF	TGTGCCAGCAGCCGCAGTTCGTGGGTATTGCACACTGAAGCTTTCTTT
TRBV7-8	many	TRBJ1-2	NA	CASSPSSTGFLNYGYTF	TGTGCCAGCAGCCCCTCTTCGACAGGCTTCCTTAACTATGGCTACACCTTC
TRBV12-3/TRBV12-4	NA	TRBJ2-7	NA	CASSPTTGYYEQYF	TGTGCCAGCAGTCCCACGACAGGATACTACGAGCAGTACTTC
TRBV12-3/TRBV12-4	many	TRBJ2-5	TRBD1	CASSFVGTGPQETQYF	TGTGCCAGCAGTTTTGTAGGGACAGGGCCTCAAGAGACCCAGTACTTC
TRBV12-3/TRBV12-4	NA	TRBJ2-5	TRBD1	CASSFEYRGYQETQYF	TGTGCCAGCAGTTTCGAATACAGGGGCTACCAAGAGACCCAGTACTTC
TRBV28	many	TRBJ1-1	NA	CASSLEFAFNSVTGVTEAFF	TGTGCCAGCAGTTTAGAATTCGCGTTTAATTCAGTTACAGGAGTCACTGAAGCTTTCTTT
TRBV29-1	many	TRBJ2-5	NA	CSVYLLGETQYF	TGCAGCGTCTATTTGCTAGGGGAGACCCAGTACTTC
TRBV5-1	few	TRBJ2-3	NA	CASSPLVGGTDTQYF	TGCGCCAGCAGCCCCCTAGTAGGGGGCACAGATACGCAGTATTTT
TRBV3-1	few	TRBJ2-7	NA	CASSLLSAWPPYEQYF	TGTGCCAGCAGCCTCCTTTCCGCATGGCCCCCCTACGAGCAGTACTTC
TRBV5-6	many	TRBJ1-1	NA	CASSFGRMDTEAFF	TGTGCCAGCAGCTTTGGGCGGATGGACACTGAAGCTTTCTTT
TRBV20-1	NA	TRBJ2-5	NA	CSAPLPRPAETQYF	TGCAGTGCACCTTTGCCTAGGCCGGCTGAGACCCAGTACTTC
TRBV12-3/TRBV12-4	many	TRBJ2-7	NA	CASTLNRESEQYF	TGTGCCAGCACCCTAAACAGGGAAAGCGAGCAGTACTTC
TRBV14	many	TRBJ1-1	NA	CASSLDPNTEAFF	TGTGCCAGCAGCTTGGACCCTAACACTGAAGCTTTCTTT
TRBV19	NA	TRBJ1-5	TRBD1	CASKARDSSELGSQPQHF	TGTGCCAGTAAAGCCCGGGACAGTTCGGAGCTGGGAAGCCAGCCCCAGCATTTT
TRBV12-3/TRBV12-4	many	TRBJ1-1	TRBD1	CASSLAVTGYGEAFF	TGTGCCAGCAGTTTAGCGGTGACAGGGTATGGTGAAGCTTTCTTT
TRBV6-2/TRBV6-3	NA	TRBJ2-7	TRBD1	CASSRDRESTREYF	TGTGCCAGCAGTCGAGACAGGGAATCTACGAGGGAGTACTTC
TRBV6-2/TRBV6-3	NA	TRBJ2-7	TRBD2	CASSDIASGRKEQYF	TGTGCCAGCAGCGACATCGCTAGCGGGAGAAAAGAGCAGTACTTC
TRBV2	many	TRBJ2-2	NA	CASKSIRTGTGELFF	TGTGCCAGCAAAAGCATACGAACGGGCACCGGGGAGCTGTTTTTT
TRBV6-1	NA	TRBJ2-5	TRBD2	CASSELAGVRETQYF	TGTGCCAGCAGTGAACTAGCGGGAGTAAGGGAGACCCAGTACTTC
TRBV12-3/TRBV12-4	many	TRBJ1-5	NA	CASSPGRIQPQHF	TGTGCCAGCAGTCCGGGACGGATTCAGCCCCAGCATTTT
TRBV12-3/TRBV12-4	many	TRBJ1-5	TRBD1	CASSLTGTGEFEVQPQHF	TGTGCCAGCAGTTTAACCGGGACAGGGGAGTTCGAGGTTCAGCCCCAGCATTTT
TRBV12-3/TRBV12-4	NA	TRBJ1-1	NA	CASRPGTANTEACF	TGTGCCAGCAGACCCGGGACGGCCAACACTGAAGCTTGCTTT
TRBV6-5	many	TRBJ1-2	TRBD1	CASSYLGGRGYTF	TGTGCCAGCAGTTACCTAGGGGGCAGGGGCTACACCTTC
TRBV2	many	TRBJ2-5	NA	CASRGQQETQYF	TGTGCCAGCAGAGGACAGCAAGAGACCCAGTACTTC
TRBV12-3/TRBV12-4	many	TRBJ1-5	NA	CATAGGRGQPQHF	TGTGCCACCGCCGGGGGCAGAGGTCAGCCCCAGCATTTT
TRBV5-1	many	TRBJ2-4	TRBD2	CASSSPTSGGNLNIQYF	TGCGCCAGCAGCTCTCCCACTAGCGGGGGGAACCTGAACATTCAGTACTTC
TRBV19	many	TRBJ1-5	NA	CASSLLGGPFSNQPQHF	TGTGCCAGTAGTCTGCTAGGCGGTCCTTTTAGTAATCAGCCCCAGCATTTT
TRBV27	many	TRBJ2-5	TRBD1	CASRREGGSWETQYF	TGTGCCAGCAGAAGGGAAGGGGGCAGTTGGGAGACCCAGTACTTC
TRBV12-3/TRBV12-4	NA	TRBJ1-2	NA	CASRGRVGYTF	TGTGCCAGCAGGGGGCGTGTTGGCTACACCTTC
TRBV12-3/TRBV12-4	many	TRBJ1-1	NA	CASSFTAPSEAFF	TGTGCCAGCAGTTTTACAGCGCCATCTGAAGCTTTCTTT
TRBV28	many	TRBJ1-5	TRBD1	CASGPDRANQPQHF	TGTGCCTCGGGCCCCGACAGGGCCAATCAGCCCCAGCATTTT
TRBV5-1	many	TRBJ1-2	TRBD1	CASSLVTGGIYGYTF	TGCGCCAGCAGCTTGGTGACAGGGGGGATCTATGGCTACACCTTC
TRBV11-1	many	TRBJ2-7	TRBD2	CASSPQEGRLAGMVQYF	TGTGCCAGCAGCCCCCAGGAGGGTAGGCTAGCGGGAATGGTGCAGTACTTC
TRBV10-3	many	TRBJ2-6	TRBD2	CAISESSGTGANVLTF	TGTGCCATCAGTGAGTCGAGCGGGACGGGGGCCAACGTCCTGACTTTC
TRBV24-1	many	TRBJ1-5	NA	CATSDPGQGGNQPQHF	TGTGCCACCAGTGACCCGGGACAAGGGGGCAATCAGCCCCAGCATTTT
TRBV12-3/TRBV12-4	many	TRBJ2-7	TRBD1	CASRARTGSYEQYF	TGTGCCAGCAGGGCCCGGACAGGGTCCTACGAGCAGTACTTC
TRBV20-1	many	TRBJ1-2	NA	CSAPIGLPNYGYTF	TGCAGTGCTCCTATAGGTCTCCCCAACTATGGCTACACCTTC
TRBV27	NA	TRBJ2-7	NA	CASSLADSLYEQYF	TGTGCCAGCAGTTTAGCGGACTCTCTCTACGAGCAGTACTTC
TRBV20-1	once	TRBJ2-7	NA	CSGARRAYEQYF	TGCAGTGGGGCCAGGAGGGCCTACGAGCAGTACTTC
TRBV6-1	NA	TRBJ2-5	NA	CASKRGTSTQETQYF	TGTGCCAGCAAGCGAGGGACTTCGACTCAAGAGACCCAGTACTTC